The entry below gives a single T cell receptor (beta chain) sequence along with its context. The data were obtained in a study of blood T cell repertoires in COVID-19. On the study more broadly: The United States, Italy and Spain supplied acute and convalescent COVID-19 samples. T cells, B-cell-depleted T cells, or PBMCs provided the cDNA or gDNA that served as material.

Trimming stripped 1 base from V and 10 bases from J, with 8 bases between. This CDR3 comprises 13 residues. Germline V lookup: CDR1 LGHDT, CDR2 YNNKEL (reference sequence). Original processing notes: Estimation of nucleated cell counts was performed using reference gene primer amplification. The repertoire was sequenced with immunoSEQ multiplex PCR; TCRdb's copy has only in-frame clones and lacks some. D and trimming come from the DNA, and the V and J calls and clone size come from that table. The table includes around 53,000 clones, 65% to 85% detected once. V and J are TRBV3-1 (or the pseudogene TRBV3-2) and TRBJ1-6; D unresolved. The sample was peripheral blood. This sequence originates from a man aged 65-85 years with active COVID-19. CDR3 region: CASSQGGGSPLHF. In DNA form, the CDR3 reads TGTGCCAGCAGCCAAGGGGGAGGATCACCCCTCCACTTT.